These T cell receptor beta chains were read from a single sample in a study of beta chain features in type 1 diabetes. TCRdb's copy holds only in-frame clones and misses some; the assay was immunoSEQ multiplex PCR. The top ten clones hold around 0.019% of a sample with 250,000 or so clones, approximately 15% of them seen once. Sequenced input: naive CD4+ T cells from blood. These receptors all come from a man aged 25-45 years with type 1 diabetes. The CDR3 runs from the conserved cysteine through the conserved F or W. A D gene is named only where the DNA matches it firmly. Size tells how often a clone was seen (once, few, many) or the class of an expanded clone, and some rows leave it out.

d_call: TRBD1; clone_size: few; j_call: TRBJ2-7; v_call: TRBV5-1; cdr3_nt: TGCGCCAGCAGCGCCGACAGGGTTAACGAGCAGTACTTC; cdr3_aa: CASSADRVNEQYF
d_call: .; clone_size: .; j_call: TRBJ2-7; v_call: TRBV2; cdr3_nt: TGTGCCAGCAGCAGGACACCTCAAGCCTCCGAGCAGTACTTC; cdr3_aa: CASSRTPQASEQYF
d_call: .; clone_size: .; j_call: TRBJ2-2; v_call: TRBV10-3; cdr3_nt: TGTGCCATCAGTGAGCGGGAGTCCGGGGAGCTGTTTTTT; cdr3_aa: CAISERESGELFF
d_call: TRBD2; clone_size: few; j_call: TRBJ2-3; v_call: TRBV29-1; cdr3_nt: TGCAGCGTTGATACCAGCGGGAGTAGGGCAGATACGCAGTATTTT; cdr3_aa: CSVDTSGSRADTQYF
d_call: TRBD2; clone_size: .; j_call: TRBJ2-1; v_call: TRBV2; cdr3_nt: TGTGCCAGCAGCGAGCGGGGGGGCCGGAATGAGCAGTTCTTC; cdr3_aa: CASSERGGRNEQFF
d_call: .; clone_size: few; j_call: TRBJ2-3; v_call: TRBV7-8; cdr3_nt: TGTGCCAGCAGCTTAGCGTCGTCCCCAGATACGCAGTATTTT; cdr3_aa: CASSLASSPDTQYF
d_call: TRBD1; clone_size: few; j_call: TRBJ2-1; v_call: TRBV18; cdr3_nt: TGTGCCAGCTCACGTGGGACAGGGACCCTCAATGAGCAGTTCTTC; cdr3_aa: CASSRGTGTLNEQFF
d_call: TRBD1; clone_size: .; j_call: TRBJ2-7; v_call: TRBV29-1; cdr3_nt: TGCAGCGTCGATGGACAGGGGCAATACGAGCAGTACTTC; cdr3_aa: CSVDGQGQYEQYF
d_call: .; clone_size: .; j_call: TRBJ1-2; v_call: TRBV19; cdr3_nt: TGTGCCAGTAGTATACGCCGGGAGGGCTACACCTTC; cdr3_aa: CASSIRREGYTF
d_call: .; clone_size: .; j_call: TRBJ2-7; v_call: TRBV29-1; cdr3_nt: TGCAGCGGGTGCGACAACTCCTACGAGCAGTACTTC; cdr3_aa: CSGCDNSYEQYF
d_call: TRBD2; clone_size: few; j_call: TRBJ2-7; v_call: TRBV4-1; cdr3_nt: TGCGCCAGCAGGGCTATTAGCGGGGGGGGCTACGAGCAGTACTTC; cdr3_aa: CASRAISGGGYEQYF
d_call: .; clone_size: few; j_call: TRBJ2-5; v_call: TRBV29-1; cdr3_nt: TGCAGCGTTGAAGAGAAGGAGAAACAAGAGACCCAGTACTTC; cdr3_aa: CSVEEKEKQETQYF
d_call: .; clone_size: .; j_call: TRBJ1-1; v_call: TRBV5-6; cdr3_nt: TGTGCCAGCAGCCGGAGGAACGGGTACACTGAAGCTTTCTTT; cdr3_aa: CASSRRNGYTEAFF
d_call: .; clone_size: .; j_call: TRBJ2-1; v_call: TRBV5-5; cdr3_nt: TGTGCCAGCAGCTCCGGACAGACCTACAATGAGCAGTTCTTC; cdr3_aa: CASSSGQTYNEQFF
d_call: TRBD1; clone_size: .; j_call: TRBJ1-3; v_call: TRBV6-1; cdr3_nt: TGTGCCAGCAGTGTGGACAGGGTCGGAAACACCATATATTTT; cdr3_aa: CASSVDRVGNTIYF